These 12 T cell receptor beta chains originate from one sample sequenced in a study of shared T cell receptors in the human thymus. The table came from immunoSEQ multiplex PCR; TCRdb's copy has only in-frame clones and leaves some out. The data show more than 550,000 clones, over 75% seen once. These data also formed part of another study, on human thymus T cells.

The specimen was thymocytes. The receptors derive from a girl less than two years old with a congenital heart defect.

V usage is TRBV19 and J usage is TRBJ1-3; TRBD1 might be the D (5 bases). Per the germline V gene, CDR1 is LNHDA and CDR2 is SQIVND (reference sequence). V dropped 4 bases and J dropped 3 bases, with 16 bases sitting between them. This CDR3 has 16 amino acids. The CDR3 region has the DNA TGTGCCAGTAGTACGGTGGGGGGACGTATTGGAAACACCATATATTTT. Its protein product is CASSTVGGRIGNTIYF.

The V gene is TRBV10-3, the J gene TRBJ2-3; 8 bases are shared with TRBD2. Looked up from germline, CDR1 is ENHRY and CDR2 is SYGVKD. V shed 7 bases and J 3 bases; nucleotides not matched to a gene: 9. CDR3 size: 15 residues. CDR3 in amino acids: CAINQAGVGTDTQYF. The CDR3 DNA follows: TGTGCCATCAACCAAGCGGGGGTAGGGACAGATACGCAGTATTTT.

The CDR3: CASEARSDTQYF. The CDR3 coding sequence is TGTGCCAGCGAGGCTAGATCAGATACGCAGTATTTT. The chain employs TRBV6-1 and TRBJ2-3; D call uncertain. Germline assignment: CDR1 MNHNS and CDR2 SASEGT. The CDR3 extends over 12 amino acids. V shed 8 bases and J shed 4 bases, with 10 bases lying between them.

This clone was detected a few times. This chain joins TRBV5-5 and TRBJ2-1, with D hard to call. Germline V gene lookup returns CDR1 SGHKS and CDR2 YYEKEE (reference sequence). This CDR3 region has 13 residues. The V end lost 5 bases, the J end lost 4 bases, and 10 bases lay between the germline ends. DNA for the CDR3: TGTGCCAGCAGTCGCGGAGCTTACAATGAGCAGTTCTTC. The encoded protein is CASSRGAYNEQFF. Filled out from reference TRBV5-5 and TRBJ2-1, the complete variable domain reads DAGVTQSPTHLIKTRGQQVTLRCSPISGHKSVSWYQQVLGQGPQFIFQYYEKEERGRGNFPDRFSARQFPNYSSELNVNALLLGDSALYLCASSRGAYNEQFFGPGTRLTVL.

The chain couples TRBV4-1 to TRBJ1-3, with a weak D call TRBD1 (5 bases). CDR1 and CDR2 from the germline V gene are MGHRA and YSYEKL. This CDR3 has 14 residues. V dropped 1 base and J dropped 4 bases, with 8 bases sitting between them. Written as DNA, the CDR3 is TGCGCCAGCAGCCAAGTAGGGGTAGGAAACACCATATATTTT. This sequence encodes CASSQVGVGNTIYF.

V gene TRBV2 combines with J gene TRBJ2-5; D not resolved. Trimming stripped 6 bases from V and 1 base from J, with 3 bases between. CDR1 and CDR2 (germline): SNHLY, FYNNEI. The CDR3 totals 11 residues. Written as DNA, the CDR3 is TGTGCCAGCAGCTTCCAAGAGACCCAGTACTTC. Its translation: CASSFQETQYF.

V usage is TRBV2 and J usage is TRBJ2-1, with 9 bases that match TRBD2. V dropped 8 bases and J dropped 8; count of bases not matched to a gene: 22. The germline gives CDR1 SNHLY, CDR2 FYNNEI. There are 18 residues in the CDR3. The CDR3 DNA reads TGTGCCAGCCTAAGGACAGAACCGGGACTAGCCGGGCGGGATGAGCAGTTCTTC. Residues: CASLRTEPGLAGRDEQFF.

This chain connects TRBV7-3 to TRBJ2-1; a weak D match, TRBD2 (7 bases). With 5 bases removed from V and 5 bases from J, the gap between germline ends came to 19 bases. This CDR3 contains 16 residues. Germline CDR1 and CDR2: SGHTA and FQGTGA. CDR3: CASSPGGDTGHNEQFF. The CDR3 nucleotides read TGTGCCAGCAGCCCTGGGGGGGACACAGGGCACAATGAGCAGTTCTTC. The full variable domain, completed using reference TRBV7-3 and TRBJ2-1, is GAGVSQTPSNKVTEKGKYVELRCDPISGHTALYWYRQSLGQGPEFLIYFQGTGAADDSGLPNDRFFAVRPEGSVSTLKIQRTERGDSAVYLCASSPGGDTGHNEQFFGPGTRLTVL.

The V call is TRBV5-1, the J call TRBJ1-2; 7 nucleotides line up with TRBD1. Germline V gives CDR1 SGHRS, CDR2 YFSETQ. CDR3 length: 14 amino acids. V was pared by 3 bases and J by 8 bases, with 10 bases of the junction left unmatched. Here the CDR3 reads CASSSDRSGEGYTF. DNA for the CDR3: TGCGCCAGCAGCTCGGACAGGTCAGGAGAAGGCTACACCTTC.

This clone was detected only once. The chain has TRBV11-2 and TRBJ2-7; 14 bases line up with TRBD2. CDR3 length: 17 residues. The J segment lost 2 bases and the V segment lost 5 bases, leaving 8 bases of the junction unmatched. Per the germline V gene, CDR1 is SGHAT and CDR2 is FQNNGV. As DNA, the CDR3 is TGTGCCAGCAGCCGACTAGCGGGGGGGCTTTTTCCCTACGAGCAGTACTTC. Its protein product is CASSRLAGGLFPYEQYF.

The rearrangement joins TRBV23-1 to TRBJ1-6, with D hard to call. TRBV23-1 is classed as an ORF, of uncertain function. V shed 2 bases and J shed 0 bases, with 11 bases lying between them. The CDR3 runs 17 residues. CDR3 nucleotides: TGCGCCAGCAGTCAAATAAGCCTGAGCTCCTATAATTCACCCCTCCACTTT. Its protein product is CASSQISLSSYNSPLHF.

This rearrangement joins TRBV5-4 to TRBJ1-1; no clear D gene. V was pared by 4 bases and J by 3 bases, with 16 bases between. Germline V gene sequence: CDR1 SGHNT, CDR2 YYREEE (reference sequence). The CDR3 loop spans 15 amino acids. CDR3 sequence: CASSAEHLWDTEAFF. Here the CDR3 DNA reads TGTGCCAGCAGCGCGGAACACTTATGGGACACTGAAGCTTTCTTT.